Given below is one TCR beta chain in context. CDR1 is SGHTA, CDR2 FQGNSA, per germline. The CDR3 runs 14 residues. Trimming took off 2 bases at V and 2 bases at J, with 7 bases between the two ends. The data originate from a study of cytomegalovirus exposure and HLA in healthy donors. Profiling relied on immunoSEQ multiplex PCR, and the TCRdb table lists in-frame clones only, not all of them. The sample consists of 150,000 to 200,000 clones, around four fifths of them appearing once. The source is a man aged 30-40 years in good health and CMV-seropositive. The sequencing sample was made of PBMCs. This chain uses TRBV7-2 with TRBJ1-5; unclear D gene. The CDR3 here is CASSLLQGNQPQHF. The DNA of the CDR3 is TGTGCCAGCAGCTTATTGCAGGGCAATCAGCCCCAGCATTTT.